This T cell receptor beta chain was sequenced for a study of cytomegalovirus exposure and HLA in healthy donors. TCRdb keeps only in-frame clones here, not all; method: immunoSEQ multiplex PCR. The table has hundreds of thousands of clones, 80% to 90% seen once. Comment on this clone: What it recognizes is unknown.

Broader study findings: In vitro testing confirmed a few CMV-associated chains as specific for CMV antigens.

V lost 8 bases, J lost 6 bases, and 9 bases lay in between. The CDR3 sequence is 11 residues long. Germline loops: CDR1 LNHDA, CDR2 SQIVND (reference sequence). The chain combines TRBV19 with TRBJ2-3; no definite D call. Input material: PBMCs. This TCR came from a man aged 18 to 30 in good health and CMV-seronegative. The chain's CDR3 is CASGQADTQYF. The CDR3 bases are TGTGCCAGTGGCCAAGCGGATACGCAGTATTTT.